The 4 T cell receptor beta chains given below trace back to one sample, sequenced in a study of blood T cell repertoires in COVID-19. Sequencing was performed with immunoSEQ multiplex PCR; in TCRdb, only in-frame clones are kept and a portion is missing. This sample carries approximately 140,000 clones, approximately 80% of them seen once, and the ten largest clones take around a tenth. Sequenced material: peripheral blood. The receptor source for this set is a man in his forties or fifties with active or convalescent COVID-19.

This chain uses TRBV7-9 with TRBJ2-1, with 7 bases lining up with TRBD1. Germline V gene data show CDR1 as SEHNR and CDR2 as FQNEAQ (reference sequence). Losses at the gene ends were 4 bases for V and 3 bases for J; bases not matched to a gene: 6. The CDR3 runs to 15 residues. The CDR3 nucleotides are TGTGCCAGCAGCTCGGGGACAGAGTTCTACAATGAGCAGTTCTTC. Translating it yields CASSSGTEFYNEQFF.

J is TRBJ2-5 and V is TRBV7-2; 8 bases line up with TRBD2. The J segment lost 1 base and the V segment lost 4 bases, leaving 2 bases of the junction unmatched. Per germline, CDR1 SGHTA and CDR2 FQGNSA. CDR3 length: 14 residues. Written as DNA, the CDR3 is TGTGCCAGCAGCTCGCGGGGGGCCCAAGAGACCCAGTACTTC. This translates into CASSSRGAQETQYF.

The chain links TRBV20-1 to TRBJ2-7, with D possibly matching TRBD1 (5 bases). The V gene's germline CDR1 is DFQATT and CDR2 SNEGSKA (reference sequence). The CDR3 has 11 residues. V shed 6 bases and J shed 7 bases, with 13 bases lying between them. CDR3 sequence reads: CSAAIGVEQYF. The CDR3 nucleotides read TGCAGTGCCGCTATAGGGGTTGAGCAGTACTTC.

The chain joins TRBV19 to TRBJ1-1, with D possibly being TRBD1 (5 bases). CDR3 length equals 15 residues. Germline lookup yields CDR1 LNHDA and CDR2 SQIVND (reference sequence). The V end lost 2 bases, the J end lost 4 bases, and 14 bases lay between the germline ends. Here the CDR3 DNA reads TGTGCCAGTAGTATACAGGGTACGGTGAGCACTGAAGCTTTCTTT. This sequence encodes CASSIQGTVSTEAFF. Drawing the rest from reference TRBV19 and TRBJ1-1, the complete variable domain is DGGITQSPKYLFRKEGQNVTLSCEQNLNHDAMYWYRQDPGQGLRLIYYSQIVNDFQKGDIAEGYSVSREKKESFPLTVTSAQKNPTAFYLCASSIQGTVSTEAFFGQGTRLTVV.